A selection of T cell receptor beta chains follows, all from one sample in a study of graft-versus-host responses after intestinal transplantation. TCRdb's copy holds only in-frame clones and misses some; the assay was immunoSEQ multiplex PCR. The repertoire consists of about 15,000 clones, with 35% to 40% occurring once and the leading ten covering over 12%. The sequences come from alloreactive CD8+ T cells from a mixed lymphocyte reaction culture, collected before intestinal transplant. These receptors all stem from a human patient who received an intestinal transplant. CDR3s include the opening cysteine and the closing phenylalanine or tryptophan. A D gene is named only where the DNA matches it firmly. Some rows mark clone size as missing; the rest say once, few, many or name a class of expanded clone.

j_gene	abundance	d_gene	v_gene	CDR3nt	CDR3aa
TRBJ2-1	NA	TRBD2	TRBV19	TGTGCCAGTAGTATCGCTGGTCTAGCGGGAAATGAGCAGTTCTTC	CASSIAGLAGNEQFF
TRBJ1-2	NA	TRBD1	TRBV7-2	TGTGCCAGCAGCTACCGGGACAGGGGACCCTACACCTTC	CASSYRDRGPYTF
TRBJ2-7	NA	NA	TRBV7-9	TGTGCCAGCAGCCAATTTGAGGGCCCCTACGAGCAGTACTTC	CASSQFEGPYEQYF
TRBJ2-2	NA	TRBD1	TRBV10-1	TGCGCCAGCAGTGAGGAACAGGGGCCGAACACCGGGGAGCTGTTTTTT	CASSEEQGPNTGELFF
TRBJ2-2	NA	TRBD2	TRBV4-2	TGTGCCAGCAGGTCTAGCGGGGACCTAACCGGGGAGCTGTTTTTT	CASRSSGDLTGELFF
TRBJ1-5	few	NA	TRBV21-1	TGTGCCAGCAGCAACTGCAGGGGAAAGCGCAATCAGCCCCAGCATTTT	CASSNCRGKRNQPQHF
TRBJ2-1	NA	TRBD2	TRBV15	TGTGCCACCAGCGTAACGAGACTAGCGGGCTCCTACAATGAGCAGTTCTTC	CATSVTRLAGSYNEQFF
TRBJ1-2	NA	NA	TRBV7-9	TGTGCCAGCAGCTTCGGAGGGGGAGGGGTGATCTATGGCTACACCTTC	CASSFGGGGVIYGYTF
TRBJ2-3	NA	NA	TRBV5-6	TGTGCCAGCAGCTTGGGCCCTCAGGGTTTAGTCGCGGATACGCAGTATTTT	CASSLGPQGLVADTQYF
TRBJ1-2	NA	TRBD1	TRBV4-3	TGCGCCAGCAGCCCGCATCAGGGGGAAGGAGATGGCTACACCTTC	CASSPHQGEGDGYTF
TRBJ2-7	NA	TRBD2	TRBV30	TGTGCCTGGGCGGGGGGATACGAGCAGTACTTC	CAWAGGYEQYF
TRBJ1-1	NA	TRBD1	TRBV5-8	TGTGCCAGCAGCTTGCGAGGTTCAGTTGCAGGGGGGTGGACTGAAGCTTTCTTT	CASSLRGSVAGGWTEAFF
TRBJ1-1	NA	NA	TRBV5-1	TGCGCCAGCAGCTCGACAGGACAGAACACTGAAGCTTTCTTT	CASSSTGQNTEAFF
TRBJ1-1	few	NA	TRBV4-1	TGCGCCAGCAGCCCTGACAACCTGAACACTGAAGCTTTCTTT	CASSPDNLNTEAFF
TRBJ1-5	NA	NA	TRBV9	TGTGCCAGCAGCCCTCAGGGAAGCAATCAGCCCCAGCATTTT	CASSPQGSNQPQHF
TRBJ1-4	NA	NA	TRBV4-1	TGCGCCAGCAGCCAAGATCTGGGAACGGGAAGTAATGAAAAACTGTTTTTT	CASSQDLGTGSNEKLFF
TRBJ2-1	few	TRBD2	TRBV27	TGTGCCAGCAGTTTAGGGACTAGTTATGAGCAGTTCTTC	CASSLGTSYEQFF
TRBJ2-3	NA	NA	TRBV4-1	TGCGCCAGCAGCCAATACGCGAGTAGCACAGATACGCAGTATTTT	CASSQYASSTDTQYF
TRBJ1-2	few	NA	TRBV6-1	TGTGCCAGCAGTTACGGAGGTGGCTACACCTTC	CASSYGGGYTF
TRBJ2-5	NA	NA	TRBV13	TGTGCCAGCAGCTTTCGGGAGACCCAGTACTTC	CASSFRETQYF